The clone carrying this T cell receptor beta chain has a handful of counts. RNA transcripts were the template, and TCR beta CDR3 regions were amplified from them. First-round RT-PCR with HTBI primers preceded a second-round multiplex PCR. From the multiplex PCR reads, TCRdb called clonotypes with MiXCR, one entry per CDR3 protein. This sample has 450,000 to 600,000 distinct CDR3 sequences, with 35% to 45% found just once. This specimen comes from a study of Graves' ophthalmopathy and Graves' hyperthyroidism. Patients newly diagnosed with hyperthyroidism, under 2 months' duration, were aged 18 to 65, the study reports. Losses at the gene ends were 7 bases for V and 0 bases for J; bases not matched to a gene: 9. This CDR3 contains 16 residues. CDR1 is SEHNR and CDR2 is FQNEAQ in the germline V gene (reference sequence).

The chain recombines TRBV7-9 with TRBJ2-5, with TRBD2 matching 9 bases. Source material: peripheral blood or thyroid tissue (not recorded which). The sequence was obtained from an adult man with Graves' hyperthyroidism. This chain's CDR3 is CASNPGSGGYQETQYF. The CDR3 nucleotides are TGTGCCAGCAACCCCGGAAGCGGGGGGTACCAAGAGACCCAGTACTTC.